The 18 T cell receptor beta chains listed next were all sequenced from one sample in a study of blood T cell repertoires in COVID-19. The data were produced by immunoSEQ multiplex PCR, yet TCRdb's version contains in-frame clones alone and is incomplete. Among about 200,000 clones listed, around 80% were seen once. Specimen: peripheral blood. The receptors shown here come from a man aged 35 to 55 with acute or convalescent COVID-19.

The chain has TRBV19 and TRBJ2-1; 10 bases are a match to TRBD2. Germline assignment: CDR1 LNHDA and CDR2 SQIVND (reference sequence). CDR3 length: 15 amino acids. The J segment lost 3 bases and the V segment lost 10 bases, leaving 9 bases of the junction unmatched. The CDR3 is CATLRTSGSYNEQFF. The CDR3 DNA follows: TGTGCCACCCTGCGGACTAGCGGAAGCTACAATGAGCAGTTCTTC.

The V and J genes are TRBV3-1 (or the pseudogene TRBV3-2) and TRBJ1-5; 8 bases match TRBD1. The CDR3 consists of 14 residues. The ends lost 1 base at V and 9 bases at J; junction bases unmatched: 5. Germline V lookup: CDR1 LGHDT, CDR2 YNNKEL (reference sequence). For the CDR3, the DNA is TGTGCCAGCAGCCAAGGGCGGCAGGGGGCGCCCCAGCATTTT. This translates into CASSQGRQGAPQHF.

V gene TRBV27 combines with J gene TRBJ2-7, with 10 bases that match TRBD2. Germline assignment: CDR1 MNHEY and CDR2 SMNVEV (reference sequence). The CDR3 loop spans 15 amino acids. Trimming at V came to 2 bases and at J to 3 bases, leaving 4 bases not matched to a gene. CDR3 nucleotides: TGTGCCAGCAGTTTACTCGGACTAGCGGACTACGAGCAGTACTTC. Translated, it gives CASSLLGLADYEQYF.

The chain is built from TRBV10-3 and TRBJ2-7, with D unclear. There are 14 residues in the CDR3. Germline-derived CDR1 and CDR2 are ENHRY and SYGVKD. The germline V and J ends were trimmed by 4 bases and 3 bases, with 13 bases remaining between them. The CDR3 DNA follows: TGTGCCATCAGTGTGCAGGTGGGTCTCTACGAGCAGTACTTC. Translation: CAISVQVGLYEQYF.

In the case of this clone: The junction shows a germline mismatch at one end, possibly a read error. The chain couples TRBV3-1 (or the pseudogene TRBV3-2) to TRBJ2-3; tentative D call: TRBD2 (5 bases). The CDR3 has 11 residues. The V gene's germline CDR1 is LGHDT and CDR2 YNNKEL (reference sequence). The CDR3 nucleotides are TGTGCCAGCAGCCATTCGGGGAACAAGGATTTT. Its translation is CASSHSGNKDF.

The chain couples TRBV18 to TRBJ1-2; D might be TRBD1 (6 bases). CDR3 size: 15 residues. V shed 3 bases and J shed 6 bases, with 17 bases lying between them. Germline CDR1 and CDR2: KGHSH and LQKENI. The CDR3 is CASSPAYRVYDGYTF. In DNA form, the CDR3 reads TGTGCCAGCTCACCTGCATACAGGGTTTACGATGGCTACACCTTC.

J is TRBJ2-5 and V is TRBV7-8; 12 nucleotides agree with TRBD2. The CDR3 is 16 amino acids. The J segment lost 4 bases and the V segment lost 3 bases, leaving 6 bases of the junction unmatched. The germline V gene encodes CDR1 SGHVS and CDR2 FQNEAQ. The chain's CDR3 is CASSFSPGLAGETQYF. DNA of the CDR3: TGTGCCAGCAGCTTCTCACCGGGACTAGCGGGAGAGACCCAGTACTTC.

In its sample, this clone was seen once. The V gene is TRBV5-4, the J gene TRBJ2-1; 7 nucleotides line up with TRBD2. CDR3 length: 15 amino acids. Trimming cost V 9 bases and J 0 bases; bases outside gene matches: 9. Germline V gene sequence: CDR1 SGHNT, CDR2 YYREEE (reference sequence). The CDR3 coding sequence is TGTGCCACTAAATTGGGCGGGAGCTCCTACAATGAGCAGTTCTTC. It translates to CATKLGGSSYNEQFF.

The chain employs TRBV5-5 and TRBJ2-1; 7 positions match TRBD1. The CDR3 is 15 residues long. CDR1 is SGHKS and CDR2 is YYEKEE in the germline V gene (reference sequence). V lost 4 bases and J lost 5; bases outside the gene matches: 9. CDR3 nucleotide sequence: TGTGCCAGCAGCCCAACCAGGGGGATTCACAATGAGCAGTTCTTC. Amino acids: CASSPTRGIHNEQFF. Full variable domain (remainder filled in from reference TRBV5-5 and TRBJ2-1): DAGVTQSPTHLIKTRGQQVTLRCSPISGHKSVSWYQQVLGQGPQFIFQYYEKEERGRGNFPDRFSARQFPNYSSELNVNALLLGDSALYLCASSPTRGIHNEQFFGPGTRLTVL.

The chain has TRBV5-1 and TRBJ2-1; D might be TRBD2 (6 bases). Germline V gene lookup returns CDR1 SGHRS and CDR2 YFSETQ. The CDR3 length is 16 residues. V gave up 2 bases and J gave up 0 bases, with 12 bases separating them. The CDR3 DNA sequence: TGCGCCAGCAGCTTCCCTGGGGGGAGCTCCTACAATGAGCAGTTCTTC. Translating gives CASSFPGGSSYNEQFF.

The rearrangement joins TRBV5-1 to TRBJ1-4; a weak D match, TRBD1 (6 bases). The germline CDR1 and CDR2 sequences are SGHRS and YFSETQ. V gave up 3 bases and J gave up 6 bases, with 15 bases separating them. The CDR3 contains 15 residues. The CDR3, as DNA: TGCGCCAGCAGCTCGTCAGGGGCTGGGGATGAAAAACTGTTTTTT. Encoded protein: CASSSSGAGDEKLFF.

J is TRBJ2-3 and V is TRBV7-3; 7 bases map to TRBD2. V trimming: 6 bases; J trimming: 3 bases; junction bases outside the gene matches: 15. The CDR3 consists of 17 residues. Germline CDR1 reads SGHTA; CDR2 reads FQGTGA. Here the CDR3 DNA reads TGTGCCAGCAGAAAGGACTCTAGCGGAATTATAACAGATACGCAGTATTTT. This codes for CASRKDSSGIITDTQYF.

The genes are TRBV29-1 and TRBJ1-2; D is uncertain. The CDR3 is 13 amino acids. V lost 3 bases and J 4 bases, leaving 12 bases between the germline ends. Germline CDR1 and CDR2: SQVTM and ANQGSEA. The CDR3 region has the DNA TGCAGCGTTGACGCGGAAGCCAGCTATGGCTACACCTTC. Protein product: CSVDAEASYGYTF.

This chain links TRBV29-1 with TRBJ2-7; TRBD2 might be the D (5 bases). This CDR3 is built from 13 residues. Looked up from germline, CDR1 is SQVTM and CDR2 is ANQGSEA. V lost 6 bases and J lost 1, with 13 bases in between. CDR3 residues: CSVTDGKSYEQYF. DNA of the CDR3: TGCAGCGTGACGGACGGGAAATCCTACGAGCAGTACTTC.

The gene calls are TRBV7-9 and TRBJ2-2; tentatively, D is TRBD2 (5 bases). Germline CDR1 is SEHNR and CDR2 is FQNEAQ (reference sequence). CDR3 length: 14 amino acids. The ends were cut back, 7 bases at V and 6 bases at J, with 15 bases in the middle. The CDR3 nucleotides read TGTGCCAGCATCGTGGGAGTGGGGTCCGGGGAGCTGTTTTTT. This sequence encodes CASIVGVGSGELFF.

The chain employs TRBV5-1 and TRBJ1-1; possible D gene TRBD1, 5 bases. The germline V gene encodes CDR1 SGHRS and CDR2 YFSETQ. The length of the CDR3 is 16 residues. V lost 4 bases and J 0 bases, leaving 16 bases between the germline ends. The CDR3 spells CASSPRQPNLNTEAFF. CDR3 nucleotides: TGCGCCAGCAGCCCCCGACAGCCGAACCTGAACACTGAAGCTTTCTTT.

The chain is built from TRBV12-3 or TRBV12-4 and TRBJ1-4; D is perhaps TRBD1 (5 bases). Between the trimmed V and J ends, which lost 4 bases and 8 bases, there was a span of 8 bases. CDR3 size: 12 residues. CDR3 sequence: CASSSRTEKLFF. CDR3 DNA sequence: TGTGCCAGCAGTTCCCGGACAGAAAAACTGTTTTTT.

The chain combines TRBV10-3 with TRBJ1-6, with 7 bases fitting TRBD1. J lost 13 bases, V lost 2 bases, and 5 bases had no gene match. CDR1 ENHRY and CDR2 SYGVKD come from the germline V gene. The CDR3 is 13 residues long. The CDR3 loop is CAISETGVHPLHF. The CDR3 region has the DNA TGTGCCATCAGTGAGACAGGGGTTCACCCCCTCCACTTT.